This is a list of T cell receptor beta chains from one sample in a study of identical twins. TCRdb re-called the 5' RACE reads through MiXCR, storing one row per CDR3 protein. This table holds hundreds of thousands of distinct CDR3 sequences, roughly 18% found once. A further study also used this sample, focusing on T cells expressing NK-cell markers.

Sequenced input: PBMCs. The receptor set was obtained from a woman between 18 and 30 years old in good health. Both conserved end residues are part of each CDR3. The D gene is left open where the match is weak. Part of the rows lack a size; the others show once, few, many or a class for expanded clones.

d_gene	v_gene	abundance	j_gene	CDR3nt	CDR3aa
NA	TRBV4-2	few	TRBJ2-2	TGTGCCAGCAGCCACCCAGGGGAGCTGTTTTTT	CASSHPGELFF
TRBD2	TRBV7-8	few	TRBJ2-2	TGTGCCAGCAGGTATAGCGGGCCGAACACCGGGGAGCTGTTTTTT	CASRYSGPNTGELFF
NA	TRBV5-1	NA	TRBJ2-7	TGCGCCAGCAGCTTTGGTCTAAATATCGGTGGACCCTACGAGCAGTACTTC	CASSFGLNIGGPYEQYF
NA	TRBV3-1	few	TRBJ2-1	TGTGCCAGCAGCCAAGTCGGCCTATCTCCCGGAGATGAGCAGTTCTTC	CASSQVGLSPGDEQFF
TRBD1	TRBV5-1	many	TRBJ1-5	TGCGCCAGCAGCTTATCGGGACAGGGCAATCAGCCCCAGCATTTT	CASSLSGQGNQPQHF
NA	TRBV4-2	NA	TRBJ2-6	TGTGCCAGCAGCGGTGGGCTCCACTACACCCTCTCCAACGTCCTGACTTTC	CASSGGLHYTLSNVLTF
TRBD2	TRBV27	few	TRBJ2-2	TGTGCCAGCAGTTACGCTACGACTAGCGGGGGGGCTGGCACCGGGGAGCTGTTTTTT	CASSYATTSGGAGTGELFF
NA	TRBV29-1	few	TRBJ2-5	TGCAGCGTTGTCCTGACAGCCTTGGGGGAGACCCAGTACTTC	CSVVLTALGETQYF
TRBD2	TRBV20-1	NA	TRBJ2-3	TGCAGTGCTATCCTTTGGCTAGCGGGAGAGGGTAGCACAGATACGCAGTATTTT	CSAILWLAGEGSTDTQYF
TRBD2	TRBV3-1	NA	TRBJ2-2	TGTGCCAGCAGCCAACTAGCGGCGAACACCGGGGAGCTGTTTTTT	CASSQLAANTGELFF
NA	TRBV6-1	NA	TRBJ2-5	TGTGCCAGCGGAATCCTCGAAGGAGAGACCCAGTACTTC	CASGILEGETQYF